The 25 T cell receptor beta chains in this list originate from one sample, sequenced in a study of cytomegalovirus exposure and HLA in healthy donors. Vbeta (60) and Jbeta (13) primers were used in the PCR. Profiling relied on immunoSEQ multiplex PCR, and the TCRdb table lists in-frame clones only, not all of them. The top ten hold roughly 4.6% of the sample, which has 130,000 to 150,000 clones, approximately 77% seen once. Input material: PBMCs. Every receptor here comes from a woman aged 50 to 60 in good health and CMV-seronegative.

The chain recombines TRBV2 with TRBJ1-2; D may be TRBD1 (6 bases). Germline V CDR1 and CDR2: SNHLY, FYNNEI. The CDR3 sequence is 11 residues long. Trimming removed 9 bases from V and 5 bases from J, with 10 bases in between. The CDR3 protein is CASTTGYGYTF. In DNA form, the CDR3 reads TGTGCCAGTACTACAGGGTATGGCTACACCTTC. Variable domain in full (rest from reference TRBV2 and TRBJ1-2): EPEVTQTPSHQVTQMGQEVILRCVPISNHLYFYWYRQILGQKVEFLVSFYNNEISEKSEIFDDQFSVERPDGSNFTLKIRSTKLEDSAMYFCASTTGYGYTFGSGTRLTVV.

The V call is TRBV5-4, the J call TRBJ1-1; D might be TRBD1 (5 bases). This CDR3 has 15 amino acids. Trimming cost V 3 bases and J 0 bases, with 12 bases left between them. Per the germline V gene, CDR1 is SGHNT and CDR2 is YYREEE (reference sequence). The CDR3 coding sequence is TGTGCCAGCAGCTGGACCACAGGCCTGAACACTGAAGCTTTCTTT. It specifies CASSWTTGLNTEAFF.

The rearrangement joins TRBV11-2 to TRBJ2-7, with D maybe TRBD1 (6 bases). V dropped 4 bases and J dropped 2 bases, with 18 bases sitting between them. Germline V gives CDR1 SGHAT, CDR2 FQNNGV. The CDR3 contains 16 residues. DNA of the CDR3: TGTGCCAGCAGCTACAGTATAGGGGACATAACCTACGAGCAGTACTTC. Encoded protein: CASSYSIGDITYEQYF.

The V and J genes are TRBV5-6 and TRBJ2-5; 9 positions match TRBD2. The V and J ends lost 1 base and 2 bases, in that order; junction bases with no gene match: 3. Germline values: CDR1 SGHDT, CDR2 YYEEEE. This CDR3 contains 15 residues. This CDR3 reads CASSLKRGAQETQYF. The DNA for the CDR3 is TGTGCCAGCAGCTTGAAGCGGGGGGCTCAAGAGACCCAGTACTTC.

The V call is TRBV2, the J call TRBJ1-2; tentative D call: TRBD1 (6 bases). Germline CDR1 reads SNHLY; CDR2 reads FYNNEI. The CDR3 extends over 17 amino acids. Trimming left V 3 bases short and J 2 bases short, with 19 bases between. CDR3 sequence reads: CASSEPGRDTRNYGYTF. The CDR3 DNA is TGTGCCAGCAGTGAGCCGGGACGGGACACCCGGAACTATGGCTACACCTTC.

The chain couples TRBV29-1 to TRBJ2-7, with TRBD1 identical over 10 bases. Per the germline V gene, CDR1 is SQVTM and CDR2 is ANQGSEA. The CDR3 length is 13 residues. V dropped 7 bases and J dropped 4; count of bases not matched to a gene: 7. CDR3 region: CSGSTGGVYEQYF. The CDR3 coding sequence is TGCAGCGGATCGACAGGGGGCGTTTACGAGCAGTACTTC.

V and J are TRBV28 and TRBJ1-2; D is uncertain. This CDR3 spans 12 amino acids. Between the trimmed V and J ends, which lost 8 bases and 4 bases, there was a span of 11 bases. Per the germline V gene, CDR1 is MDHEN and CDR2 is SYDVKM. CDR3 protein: CASSRDVYGYTF. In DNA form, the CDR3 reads TGTGCCAGCTCCCGGGATGTCTATGGCTACACCTTC.

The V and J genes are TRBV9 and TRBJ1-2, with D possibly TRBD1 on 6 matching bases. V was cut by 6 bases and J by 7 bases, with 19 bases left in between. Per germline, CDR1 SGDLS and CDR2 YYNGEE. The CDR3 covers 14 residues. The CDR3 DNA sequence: TGTGCCAGCACCCCTTCGGGGGGCGCAGGTGGCTACACCTTC. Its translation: CASTPSGGAGGYTF.

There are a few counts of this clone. CDR3 sequence: CASSLTGPYEQYF. Here the CDR3 DNA reads TGTGCCAGCAGCTTAACAGGGCCCTACGAGCAGTACTTC. This chain uses TRBV5-6 with TRBJ2-7; tentative D call: TRBD1 (6 bases). Deletions cut 2 bases from V and 2 bases from J, with 8 bases between. Germline V CDR1 and CDR2: SGHDT, YYEEEE. This CDR3 is built from 13 residues.

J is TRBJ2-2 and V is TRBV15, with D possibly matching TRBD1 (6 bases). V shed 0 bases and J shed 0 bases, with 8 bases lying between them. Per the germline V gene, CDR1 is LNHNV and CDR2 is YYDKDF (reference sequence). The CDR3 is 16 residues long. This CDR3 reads CATSRDQGPNTGELFF. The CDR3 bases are TGTGCCACCAGCAGAGATCAGGGGCCGAACACCGGGGAGCTGTTTTTT.

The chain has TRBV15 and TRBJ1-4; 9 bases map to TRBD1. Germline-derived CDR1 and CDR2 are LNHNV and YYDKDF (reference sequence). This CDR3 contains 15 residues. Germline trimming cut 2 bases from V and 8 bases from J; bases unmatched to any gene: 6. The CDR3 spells CATSRIGQGREKLFF. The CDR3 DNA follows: TGTGCCACCAGCAGAATAGGACAGGGGAGAGAAAAACTGTTTTTT.

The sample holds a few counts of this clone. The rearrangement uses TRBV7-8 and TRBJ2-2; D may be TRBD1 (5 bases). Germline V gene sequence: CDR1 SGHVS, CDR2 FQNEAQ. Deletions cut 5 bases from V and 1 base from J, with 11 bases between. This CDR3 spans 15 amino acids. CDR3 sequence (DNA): TGTGCCAGCAGCCTCAGGGTTGAGAACACCGGGGAGCTGTTTTTT. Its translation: CASSLRVENTGELFF.

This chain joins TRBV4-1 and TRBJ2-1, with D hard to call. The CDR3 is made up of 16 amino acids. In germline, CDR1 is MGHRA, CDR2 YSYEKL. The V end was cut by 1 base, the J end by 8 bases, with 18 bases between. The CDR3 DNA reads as TGCGCCAGCAGCCAAGGAAATTTACTAAATCGAGATGAGCAGTTCTTC. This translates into CASSQGNLLNRDEQFF.

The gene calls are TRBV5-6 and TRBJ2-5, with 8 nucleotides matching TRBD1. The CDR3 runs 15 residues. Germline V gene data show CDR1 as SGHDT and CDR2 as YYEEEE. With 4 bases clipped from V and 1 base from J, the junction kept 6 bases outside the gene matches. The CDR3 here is CASSPDRGFQETQYF. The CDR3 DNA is TGTGCCAGCAGCCCCGACAGGGGATTCCAAGAGACCCAGTACTTC.

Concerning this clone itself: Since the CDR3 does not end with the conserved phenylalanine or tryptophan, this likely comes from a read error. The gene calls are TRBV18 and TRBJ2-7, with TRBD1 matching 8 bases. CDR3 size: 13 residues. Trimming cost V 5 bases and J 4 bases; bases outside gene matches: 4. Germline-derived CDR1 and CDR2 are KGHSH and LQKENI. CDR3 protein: CASSYRQGYEQYL. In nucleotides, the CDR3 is TGTGCCAGCTCATATCGACAGGGGTACGAGCAGTACCTC.

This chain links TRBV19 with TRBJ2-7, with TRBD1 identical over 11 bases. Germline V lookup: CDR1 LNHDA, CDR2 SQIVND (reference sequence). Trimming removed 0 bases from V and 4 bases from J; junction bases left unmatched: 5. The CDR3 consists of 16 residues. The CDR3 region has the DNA TGTGCCAGTAGTATAGATCGGACAGGGGGCAGATACGAGCAGTACTTC. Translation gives CASSIDRTGGRYEQYF.

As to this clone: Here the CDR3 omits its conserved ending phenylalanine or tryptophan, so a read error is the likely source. CDR3 nucleotide sequence: TGTGCCACCAGCAGAGATCGGCCCGCTCGTCGGAGCAATCAGCCCCAGCATTAT. It yields the protein CATSRDRPARRSNQPQHY. The chain couples TRBV15 to TRBJ1-5, with D unresolved. V was cut by 0 bases and J by 1 base, with 16 bases left in between. The CDR3 is made up of 18 amino acids. Per the germline V gene, CDR1 is LNHNV and CDR2 is YYDKDF (reference sequence).

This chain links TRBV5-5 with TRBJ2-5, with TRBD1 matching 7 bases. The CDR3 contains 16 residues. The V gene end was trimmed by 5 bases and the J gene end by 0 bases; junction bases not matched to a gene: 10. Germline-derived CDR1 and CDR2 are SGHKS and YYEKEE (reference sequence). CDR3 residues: CASRDRSTGYQETQYF. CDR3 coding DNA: TGTGCCAGCAGGGACCGGTCGACAGGGTACCAAGAGACCCAGTACTTC.

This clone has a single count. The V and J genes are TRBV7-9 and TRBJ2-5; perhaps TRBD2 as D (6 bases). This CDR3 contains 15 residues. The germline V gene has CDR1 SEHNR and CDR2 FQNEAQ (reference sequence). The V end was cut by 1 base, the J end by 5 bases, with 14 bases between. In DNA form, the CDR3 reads TGTGCCAGCAGCTTAGGAATAGCGGCAAGCGAGACCCAGTACTTC. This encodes CASSLGIAASETQYF.

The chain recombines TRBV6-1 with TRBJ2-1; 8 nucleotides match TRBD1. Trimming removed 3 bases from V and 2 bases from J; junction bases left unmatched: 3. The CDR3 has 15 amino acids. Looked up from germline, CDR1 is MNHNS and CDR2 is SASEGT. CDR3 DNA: TGTGCCAGCAGTGATCAGGGGGCGACCTACAATGAGCAGTTCTTC. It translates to CASSDQGATYNEQFF.

CDR3 coding DNA: TGTGCCAGCAGTGAAGGAGGGGGGGGTAATGAAAAACTGTTTTTT. It translates to CASSEGGGGNEKLFF. The rearrangement joins TRBV6-1 to TRBJ1-4; D perhaps matches TRBD1 (6 bases). CDR3 length: 15 residues. Germline V gene data show CDR1 as MNHNS and CDR2 as SASEGT. Trimming took 1 base from V and 4 from J, leaving 10 bases between them.

The CDR3, as DNA: TGTGCCAGCTCAACAAGACAGGGGAGGTCGGAAGAGCAGTACTTC. Its translation is CASSTRQGRSEEQYF. J is TRBJ2-7 and V is TRBV18; 8 bases line up with TRBD1. Per the germline V gene, CDR1 is KGHSH and CDR2 is LQKENI. The CDR3 contains 15 residues. V shed 5 bases and J 7 bases; nucleotides not matched to a gene: 13.

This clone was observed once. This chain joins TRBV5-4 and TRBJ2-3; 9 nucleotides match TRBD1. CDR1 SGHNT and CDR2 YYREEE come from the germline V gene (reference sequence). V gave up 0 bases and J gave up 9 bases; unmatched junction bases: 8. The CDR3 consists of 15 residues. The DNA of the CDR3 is TGTGCCAGCAGCTTGGAGGGACAGGGTTCTAACACGCAGTATTTT. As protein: CASSLEGQGSNTQYF. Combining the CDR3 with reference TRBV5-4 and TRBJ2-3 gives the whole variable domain ETGVTQSPTHLIKTRGQQVTLRCSSQSGHNTVSWYQQALGQGPQFIFQYYREEENGRGNFPPRFSGLQFPNYSSELNVNALELDDSALYLCASSLEGQGSNTQYFGPGTRLTVL.

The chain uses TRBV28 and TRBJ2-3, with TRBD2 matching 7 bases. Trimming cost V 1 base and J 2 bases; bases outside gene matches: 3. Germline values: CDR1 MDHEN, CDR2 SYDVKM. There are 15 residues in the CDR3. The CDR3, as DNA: TGTGCCAGCAGTTTATTGCGGGGGATCACAGATACGCAGTATTTT. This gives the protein CASSLLRGITDTQYF.

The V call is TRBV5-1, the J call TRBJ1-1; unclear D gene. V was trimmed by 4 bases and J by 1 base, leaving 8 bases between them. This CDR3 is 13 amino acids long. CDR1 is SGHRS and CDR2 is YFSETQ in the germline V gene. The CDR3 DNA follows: TGCGCCAGCAGCCCCGACTCGAACACTGAAGCTTTCTTT. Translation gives CASSPDSNTEAFF.